This section outlines one T cell receptor (beta chain) sequence together with its context. Its antigen is currently unknown. The data originate from a study of siplizumab effects on memory and regulatory T cells. Trimming left V 4 bases short and J 4 bases short, with 7 bases between. CDR3 length: 12 amino acids. Germline CDR1 SGHDN, CDR2 FVKESK. Study findings and constraints: In controls, around 30% of mappable alloreactive CD4+ clones were Treg-derived on average, versus about 65% with siplizumab.

Clones were read by immunoSEQ multiplex PCR, and TCRdb kept only the in-frame ones, dropping some. The sample comprises 100,000 or so clones, 92% of which are singletons, and around 0.73% rests with the top ten. The chain links TRBV14 to TRBJ1-2, with D unresolved. Sequenced sample: Tregs sorted from blood. The TCR comes from a human donor in good health. Here the CDR3 DNA reads TGTGCCAGCAGCCGGAGCTCCTATGGCTACACCTTC. Residues: CASSRSSYGYTF. Supplemented by reference TRBV14 and TRBJ1-2, the full variable domain reads EAGVTQFPSHSVIEKGQTVTLRCDPISGHDNLYWYRRVMGKEIKFLLHFVKESKQDESGMPNNRFLAERTGGTYSTLKVQPAELEDSGVYFCASSRSSYGYTFGSGTRLTVV.